The clone carrying this TCR beta chain appeared once. The sample contains more than one DNA sequence encoding this CDR3. These data come from a study of shared clonotypes between healthy human individuals. V lost 7 bases and J lost 4, with 10 bases in between. Per germline, CDR1 MDHEN and CDR2 SYDVKM. The CDR3 loop spans 13 amino acids. The data were produced by immunoSEQ multiplex PCR, yet TCRdb's version contains in-frame clones alone and is incomplete. Among some 2 million clones listed, 95% were seen once. This receptor was identified in a man aged 18 to 30 in good health. The genes are TRBV28 and TRBJ2-2; possible D gene TRBD2, 6 bases. Sequencing input: naive CD4+ T cells sorted from blood. Documented subset: CD45RA+ positively selected. The CDR3 protein is CASTLGGTGELFF. The DNA for the CDR3 is TGTGCCAGCACCTTGGGAGGCACCGGGGAGCTGTTTTTT. Full variable domain (rest looked up from reference TRBV28 and TRBJ2-2): DVKVTQSSRYLVKRTGEKVFLECVQDMDHENMFWYRQDPGLGLRLIYFSYDVKMKEKGDIPEGYSVSREKKERFSLILESASTNQTSMYLCASTLGGTGELFFGEGSRLTVL.